The rows below give T cell receptor beta chains drawn from one sample of a study of shared clonotypes between healthy human individuals. TCRdb's table, derived via immunoSEQ multiplex PCR, lists solely in-frame clones and lacks some. The table has some 630,000 clones, approximately 96% seen once. Source material: naive CD8+ T cells sorted from blood. All receptors derive from a woman aged 25 to 39 in good health. Both conserved end residues are part of each CDR3. Fields, in order: V gene, D gene, J gene, clone size, CDR3 protein, CDR3 DNA. D genes are given only for firm matches. Part of the rows lack a size; the others show once, few, many or a class for expanded clones.

v_call: TRBV5-3; d_call: TRBD2; j_call: TRBJ2-2; clone_size: .; cdr3_aa: CARSRLASSGELFF; cdr3_nt: TGTGCCAGAAGTAGACTAGCAAGCTCCGGGGAGCTGTTTTTT
v_call: TRBV19; d_call: .; j_call: TRBJ2-1; clone_size: .; cdr3_aa: CASKTGREQFF; cdr3_nt: TGTGCCAGTAAGACCGGTCGTGAGCAGTTCTTC
v_call: TRBV28; d_call: .; j_call: TRBJ1-2; clone_size: .; cdr3_aa: CASSLWLADSNYGYTF; cdr3_nt: TGTGCCAGCAGTTTATGGTTGGCAGATTCTAACTATGGCTACACCTTC
v_call: TRBV4-2; d_call: .; j_call: TRBJ2-3; clone_size: .; cdr3_aa: CASSQGTFTVTDTQYF; cdr3_nt: TGTGCCAGCAGCCAAGGGACCTTTACCGTCACAGATACGCAGTATTTT
v_call: TRBV28; d_call: .; j_call: TRBJ2-7; clone_size: .; cdr3_aa: CASSLPEAVYEQYF; cdr3_nt: TGTGCCAGCAGTTTACCCGAGGCAGTCTACGAGCAGTACTTC
v_call: TRBV7-9; d_call: TRBD2; j_call: TRBJ2-1; clone_size: .; cdr3_aa: CASSLVTSGSWYNEQFF; cdr3_nt: TGTGCCAGCAGCTTAGTGACTAGCGGGAGTTGGTACAATGAGCAGTTCTTC
v_call: TRBV30; d_call: TRBD1; j_call: TRBJ1-5; clone_size: .; cdr3_aa: CAWSPYLDRVRGQPQHF; cdr3_nt: TGTGCCTGGAGTCCCTACCTCGACAGGGTAAGAGGACAGCCCCAGCATTTT
v_call: TRBV9; d_call: .; j_call: TRBJ2-1; clone_size: .; cdr3_aa: CASSVEGDPPYNEQFF; cdr3_nt: TGTGCCAGCAGCGTAGAGGGGGACCCTCCCTACAATGAGCAGTTCTTC
v_call: TRBV10-2; d_call: .; j_call: TRBJ2-7; clone_size: .; cdr3_aa: CASTDVGDEQYF; cdr3_nt: TGCGCCAGCACTGACGTGGGGGACGAGCAGTACTTC
v_call: TRBV4-2; d_call: TRBD2; j_call: TRBJ2-7; clone_size: .; cdr3_aa: CASSQERGYYEQYF; cdr3_nt: TGTGCCAGCAGCCAAGAGCGGGGGTACTACGAGCAGTACTTC
v_call: TRBV27; d_call: TRBD2; j_call: TRBJ2-1; clone_size: .; cdr3_aa: CASSPSSGRSYNEQFF; cdr3_nt: TGTGCCAGCAGTCCCTCTAGCGGGAGATCCTACAATGAGCAGTTCTTC
v_call: TRBV2; d_call: .; j_call: TRBJ2-3; clone_size: once; cdr3_aa: CASTRTAGQADTQYF; cdr3_nt: TGTGCCAGCACCCGAACGGCGGGGCAGGCAGATACGCAGTATTTT
v_call: TRBV6-6; d_call: TRBD1; j_call: TRBJ1-2; clone_size: .; cdr3_aa: CASSRNRGTKDYGYTF; cdr3_nt: TGTGCCAGCAGTCGAAACAGGGGTACGAAGGACTATGGCTACACCTTC
v_call: TRBV7-9; d_call: .; j_call: TRBJ1-2; clone_size: .; cdr3_aa: CASSLGIGQNYGYTF; cdr3_nt: TGTGCCAGCAGCTTAGGTATAGGGCAGAACTATGGCTACACCTTC
v_call: TRBV15; d_call: TRBD2; j_call: TRBJ2-7; clone_size: .; cdr3_aa: CATSRAGGRANEQYF; cdr3_nt: TGTGCCACCAGCAGAGCAGGAGGGAGGGCCAACGAGCAGTACTTC
v_call: TRBV13; d_call: TRBD1; j_call: TRBJ2-5; clone_size: .; cdr3_aa: CASSRRQGRETQYF; cdr3_nt: TGTGCCAGCAGCCGGAGACAGGGTAGGGAGACCCAGTACTTC
v_call: TRBV29-1; d_call: .; j_call: TRBJ1-1; clone_size: .; cdr3_aa: CSVEDGTEAFF; cdr3_nt: TGCAGCGTTGAAGATGGCACTGAAGCTTTCTTT
v_call: TRBV9; d_call: TRBD1; j_call: TRBJ2-5; clone_size: .; cdr3_aa: CASSVEQGALETQYF; cdr3_nt: TGTGCCAGCAGCGTAGAACAGGGGGCCTTGGAGACCCAGTACTTC
v_call: TRBV27; d_call: TRBD1; j_call: TRBJ1-4; clone_size: .; cdr3_aa: CASRATGPHEKLFF; cdr3_nt: TGTGCCAGCAGGGCGACAGGGCCACACGAAAAACTGTTTTTT
v_call: TRBV27; d_call: .; j_call: TRBJ2-1; clone_size: few; cdr3_aa: CASSLGGNEQFF; cdr3_nt: TGTGCCAGCAGTTTGGGGGGCAATGAGCAGTTCTTC
v_call: TRBV11-2; d_call: .; j_call: TRBJ2-5; clone_size: .; cdr3_aa: CASSLPGQQKETQYF; cdr3_nt: TGTGCCAGCAGCTTACCAGGACAGCAAAAAGAGACCCAGTACTTC
v_call: TRBV5-8; d_call: .; j_call: TRBJ2-3; clone_size: .; cdr3_aa: CASSSRSESTDTQYF; cdr3_nt: TGTGCCAGCAGCTCCCGGTCAGAAAGCACAGATACGCAGTATTTT
v_call: TRBV7-8; d_call: .; j_call: TRBJ1-1; clone_size: .; cdr3_aa: CASSLALFGGNTEAFF; cdr3_nt: TGTGCCAGCAGCTTAGCGTTATTTGGCGGGAACACTGAAGCTTTCTTT
v_call: TRBV27; d_call: TRBD2; j_call: TRBJ2-3; clone_size: .; cdr3_aa: CASSFSGRSTDTQYF; cdr3_nt: TGTGCCAGCAGCTTTAGCGGGAGGAGCACAGATACGCAGTATTTT
v_call: TRBV27; d_call: .; j_call: TRBJ1-4; clone_size: .; cdr3_aa: CASSLTGGAEKLFF; cdr3_nt: TGTGCCAGCAGTTTAACCGGCGGAGCAGAAAAACTGTTTTTT
v_call: TRBV27; d_call: .; j_call: TRBJ2-1; clone_size: .; cdr3_aa: CASSIGLSLKEQFF; cdr3_nt: TGTGCCAGCAGTATAGGACTTTCCCTCAAGGAGCAGTTCTTC
v_call: TRBV5-6; d_call: .; j_call: TRBJ2-7; clone_size: .; cdr3_aa: CASSLTETVFYEQYF; cdr3_nt: TGTGCCAGCAGCTTGACAGAAACTGTATTCTACGAGCAGTACTTC
v_call: TRBV6-1; d_call: .; j_call: TRBJ1-5; clone_size: .; cdr3_aa: CATRDIPGQPQHF; cdr3_nt: TGTGCCACCAGAGACATCCCTGGGCAGCCCCAGCATTTT
v_call: TRBV5-6; d_call: .; j_call: TRBJ2-3; clone_size: .; cdr3_aa: CASSRGSPNTQYF; cdr3_nt: TGTGCCAGCAGCCGGGGGAGCCCGAATACGCAGTATTTT
v_call: TRBV27; d_call: TRBD2; j_call: TRBJ2-1; clone_size: .; cdr3_aa: CASSPIPRTSGRGNEQFF; cdr3_nt: TGTGCCAGCAGTCCAATCCCGAGGACTAGCGGGAGAGGCAATGAGCAGTTCTTC
v_call: TRBV7-8; d_call: .; j_call: TRBJ2-7; clone_size: .; cdr3_aa: CASSESINEQYF; cdr3_nt: TGTGCCAGCAGCGAGAGTATCAACGAGCAGTACTTC
v_call: TRBV11-1; d_call: TRBD2; j_call: TRBJ2-1; clone_size: once; cdr3_aa: CASSLDGTSPPGNEQFF; cdr3_nt: TGTGCCAGCAGCTTAGATGGGACTAGCCCTCCGGGGAATGAGCAGTTCTTC
v_call: TRBV7-9; d_call: TRBD2; j_call: TRBJ2-1; clone_size: .; cdr3_aa: CASSYRTSGISSYNEQFF; cdr3_nt: TGTGCCAGCAGCTATCGGACTAGCGGGATAAGCTCCTACAATGAGCAGTTCTTC
v_call: TRBV19; d_call: .; j_call: TRBJ1-1; clone_size: .; cdr3_aa: CASVQGPLEAFF; cdr3_nt: TGTGCCAGCGTACAGGGTCCTTTGGAAGCTTTCTTT
v_call: TRBV7-9; d_call: .; j_call: TRBJ1-2; clone_size: .; cdr3_aa: CASSLVDRGYGYTF; cdr3_nt: TGTGCCAGCAGCTTAGTGGACAGAGGCTATGGCTACACCTTC
v_call: TRBV15; d_call: TRBD2; j_call: TRBJ2-1; clone_size: .; cdr3_aa: CATSRDLGGSSGNEQFF; cdr3_nt: TGTGCCACCAGCAGAGATTTGGGCGGGAGCTCGGGCAATGAGCAGTTCTTC
v_call: TRBV28; d_call: TRBD1; j_call: TRBJ1-2; clone_size: .; cdr3_aa: CASTILGTGEGYTF; cdr3_nt: TGTGCCAGCACCATCCTTGGGACAGGGGAAGGCTACACCTTC
v_call: TRBV28; d_call: TRBD2; j_call: TRBJ2-5; clone_size: .; cdr3_aa: CASSYTSGQETQYF; cdr3_nt: TGTGCCAGCAGTTACACTAGCGGACAAGAGACCCAGTACTTC
v_call: TRBV6-5; d_call: TRBD2; j_call: TRBJ2-1; clone_size: .; cdr3_aa: CASSYKRESSYNEQFF; cdr3_nt: TGTGCCAGCAGTTACAAGCGGGAGAGCTCCTACAATGAGCAGTTCTTC
v_call: TRBV4-1; d_call: TRBD1; j_call: TRBJ2-1; clone_size: .; cdr3_aa: CASSQLTGTGVEQFF; cdr3_nt: TGCGCCAGCAGCCAACTGACCGGGACAGGGGTTGAGCAGTTCTTC
v_call: TRBV30; d_call: .; j_call: TRBJ1-5; clone_size: .; cdr3_aa: CAWSQGQDNQPQHF; cdr3_nt: TGTGCCTGGAGCCAGGGGCAGGACAATCAGCCCCAGCATTTT
v_call: TRBV7-9; d_call: .; j_call: TRBJ2-7; clone_size: .; cdr3_aa: CASSLDSSHEQYF; cdr3_nt: TGTGCCAGCAGCTTAGATTCTTCCCACGAGCAGTACTTC
v_call: TRBV5-8; d_call: TRBD1; j_call: TRBJ2-7; clone_size: .; cdr3_aa: CASSLLGGLAYEQYF; cdr3_nt: TGTGCCAGCAGCCTCCTAGGGGGCTTAGCCTACGAGCAGTACTTC
v_call: TRBV4-1; d_call: .; j_call: TRBJ2-7; clone_size: few; cdr3_aa: CASSPGHHYEQYF; cdr3_nt: TGCGCCAGCAGCCCCGGACACCACTACGAGCAGTACTTC
v_call: TRBV2; d_call: .; j_call: TRBJ1-1; clone_size: .; cdr3_aa: CASSEVGGNTEAFF; cdr3_nt: TGTGCCAGCAGTGAAGTAGGGGGTAACACTGAAGCTTTCTTT
v_call: TRBV29-1; d_call: TRBD2; j_call: TRBJ2-2; clone_size: .; cdr3_aa: CSVEGLADNTGELFF; cdr3_nt: TGCAGCGTTGAAGGGCTAGCGGATAACACCGGGGAGCTGTTTTTT
v_call: TRBV19; d_call: TRBD2; j_call: TRBJ2-7; clone_size: .; cdr3_aa: CASSMWLAGAYEQYF; cdr3_nt: TGTGCCAGTAGTATGTGGCTAGCGGGAGCCTACGAGCAGTACTTC
v_call: TRBV5-6; d_call: .; j_call: TRBJ2-1; clone_size: once; cdr3_aa: CASSSGTWNEQFF; cdr3_nt: TGTGCCAGCAGCTCCGGGACATGGAATGAGCAGTTCTTC
v_call: TRBV10-3; d_call: TRBD2; j_call: TRBJ2-7; clone_size: .; cdr3_aa: CAISYSSGRADEQYF; cdr3_nt: TGTGCCATCAGTTACTCTAGCGGGAGAGCGGACGAGCAGTACTTC
v_call: TRBV7-9; d_call: TRBD1; j_call: TRBJ2-6; clone_size: .; cdr3_aa: CASSLVGGQAYSGANVLTF; cdr3_nt: TGTGCCAGCAGCTTAGTCGGGGGACAGGCATACTCTGGGGCCAACGTCCTGACTTTC
v_call: TRBV7-9; d_call: .; j_call: TRBJ1-1; clone_size: few; cdr3_aa: CASSHPEEAVAFF; cdr3_nt: TGTGCCAGCAGTCACCCGGAGGAAGCCGTGGCTTTCTTT
v_call: TRBV6-6; d_call: TRBD1; j_call: TRBJ2-3; clone_size: once; cdr3_aa: CASTKGTAEADTQYF; cdr3_nt: TGTGCCAGCACTAAAGGGACAGCCGAAGCAGATACGCAGTATTTT